This section outlines one T cell receptor (beta chain) sequence together with its context. Its antigen is not known. Produced via immunoSEQ multiplex PCR; TCRdb's table is partial and in-frame only. The table has 10,000 to 15,000 clones, 90% seen once; the top ten hold over 1%. This entry is derived from a study of T cell clonotyping in hematopoietic cell transplantation. Whole-study results and caveats: At the given depth, recipient repertoires were over 95% de novo clonotypes. Higher Inverse Simpson Index values in graft donor and pretransplant recipient predicted broader posttransplant TCR diversity.

V was shortened by 4 bases and J by 0 bases, with 13 bases between the two germline ends. CDR1 is MNHEY and CDR2 is SMNVEV in the germline V gene (reference sequence). The CDR3 spans 17 residues. The chain recombines TRBV27 with TRBJ2-6, with D possibly TRBD2 on 6 matching bases. The sequence was obtained from a man younger than 45 in good health. Some clones in this sample may be carry-over from other donors' samples. Material for sequencing was peripheral blood mononuclear cells. The CDR3 is CASSSPGLSSGANVLTF. CDR3 sequence (DNA): TGTGCCAGCAGTTCCCCGGGACTTAGCTCTGGGGCCAACGTCCTGACTTTC.